The 16 T cell receptor beta chains listed next were all sequenced from one sample in a study of T cells in Graves' hyperthyroidism and ophthalmopathy. Amplified TCR beta CDR3 regions derived from RNA transcripts. RT-PCR in the first round (using the HTBI primer set) targeted the TCR CDR3. One entry per CDR3 protein, called by TCRdb with MiXCR from the multiplex PCR reads. The profile shows about 700,000 distinct CDR3 sequences, approximately 42% of them singletons. Input material: peripheral blood or thyroid tissue (not recorded which). These receptor sequences come from an adult man with Graves' disease, either hyperthyroidism or ophthalmopathy (not recorded which).

This chain joins TRBV6-1 and TRBJ1-2, with TRBD1 matching over 8 bases. CDR1 MNHNS and CDR2 SASEGT come from the germline V gene. This CDR3 is built from 15 residues. The J segment lost 5 bases and the V segment lost 6 bases, leaving 11 bases of the junction unmatched. CDR3 region: CASSRTGTGEYGYTF. CDR3 in DNA: TGTGCCAGCAGCCGTACCGGGACAGGCGAGTATGGCTACACCTTC.

The genes are TRBV5-5 and TRBJ2-5; D may match TRBD1 or TRBD2 (5 bases each). The CDR3 length is 13 residues. Trimming left V 2 bases short and J 3 bases short, with 8 bases between. In germline, CDR1 is SGHKS, CDR2 YYEKEE (reference sequence). Here the CDR3 reads CASSFGAEETQYF. CDR3 sequence (DNA): TGTGCCAGCAGCTTCGGGGCCGAAGAGACCCAGTACTTC.

In its sample, this clonotype was seen many times. The CDR3 protein is CASSGRNTEAFF. The CDR3 DNA is TGTGCCAGCAGTGGCCGGAACACTGAAGCTTTCTTT. The chain recombines TRBV2 with TRBJ1-1, with D unresolved. The CDR3 contains 12 residues. The V end was cut by 4 bases, the J end by 1 base, with 4 bases between. Looked up from germline, CDR1 is SNHLY and CDR2 is FYNNEI.

This clonotype was detected a few times. A read error may account for a junction end that differs from germline. The rearrangement links TRBV10-3 to TRBJ1-6; TRBD1 agrees at 7 bases. This CDR3 comprises 19 residues. CDR1 and CDR2 (germline): ENHRY, SYGVKD. Here the CDR3 DNA reads TGTGCCAGCAGTTACTCGAAGGGGGCGGAGATATCATATAATTCACCCCTCCACTTT. Translation: CASSYSKGAEISYNSPLHF.

J is TRBJ1-2 and V is TRBV2; 8 bases line up with TRBD1. CDR1 is SNHLY, CDR2 FYNNEI, per germline. The trim removed 5 bases at V and 4 bases at J, leaving 6 bases unmatched. The length of the CDR3 is 14 residues. The CDR3 bases are TGTGCCAGCAGTTCTGACAGGGGATGCTATGGCTACACCTTC. Its protein is CASSSDRGCYGYTF.

Remarks on this clonotype: The junction departs from germline at one end; a sequencing error may be responsible. The chain couples TRBV7-2 to TRBJ2-5; possibly TRBD2 for D (5 bases). The CDR3 is 14 amino acids. Germline V gene sequence: CDR1 SGHTA, CDR2 FQGNSA. For the CDR3, the DNA is TGTGCCAGTAGCTTATGGGGAGTCCAAGAGACCCAGTACTTC. The encoded protein is CASSLWGVQETQYF.

This clonotype occurred a few times. The gene calls are TRBV10-3 and TRBJ2-7, with 11 bases aligning to TRBD1. The J segment lost 2 bases and the V segment lost 2 bases, leaving 8 bases of the junction unmatched. The CDR3 is 17 residues long. Germline CDR1 is ENHRY and CDR2 is SYGVKD. CDR3 amino acids: CAISEPGQGDLTYEQYF. The CDR3 nucleotides read TGTGCCATCAGTGAGCCGGGACAGGGGGACCTTACCTACGAGCAGTACTTC.

This clonotype was counted at least ten times. The gene calls are TRBV29-1 and TRBJ1-4; D not certain. Looked up from germline, CDR1 is SQVTM and CDR2 is ANQGSEA. V was cut by 4 bases and J by 0 bases, with 9 bases left in between. This CDR3 is built from 14 residues. The CDR3 DNA reads as TGCAGCGTTGTAGGATCTGCAACTAATGAAAAACTGTTTTTT. This sequence encodes CSVVGSATNEKLFF.

J is TRBJ2-5 and V is TRBV12-3 or TRBV12-4; 8 bases align to TRBD2. The CDR3 spans 16 residues. With 4 bases clipped from V and 5 bases from J, the junction kept 12 bases outside the gene matches. The chain's CDR3 is CASSWTSRVSGETQYF. Here the CDR3 DNA reads TGTGCCAGCAGTTGGACTAGCCGAGTCTCGGGGGAGACCCAGTACTTC.

The rearrangement links TRBV29-1 to TRBJ2-7; 9 bases agree with TRBD1. Trimming took 8 bases from V and 1 from J; bases not matched to a gene: 6. This CDR3 has 13 amino acids. CDR1 and CDR2 from the germline V gene are SQVTM and ANQGSEA. CDR3 in DNA: TGCAGCATTGGACAGGGGATGTCCTACGAGCAGTACTTC. It codes for CSIGQGMSYEQYF.

This chain connects TRBV29-1 to TRBJ1-4; D call uncertain. The germline V and J ends were trimmed by 5 bases and 4 bases, with 11 bases remaining between them. CDR3 length: 13 residues. Germline lookup yields CDR1 SQVTM and CDR2 ANQGSEA. The CDR3: CSVSRASNEKLFF. The CDR3 region has the DNA TGCAGCGTTTCCCGGGCCAGTAATGAAAAACTGTTTTTT.

This sequence joins TRBV13 and TRBJ2-6; 9 bases are shared with TRBD2. CDR1 PRHDT and CDR2 FYEKMQ come from the germline V gene (reference sequence). The CDR3 totals 18 residues. J was trimmed by 2 bases and V by 4 bases; bases with no gene match: 9. The CDR3 DNA reads TGTGCCAGCAGCTCCCGGGGTAGCGGGAGCACTGGGGCCAACGTCCTGACTTTC. Translated: CASSSRGSGSTGANVLTF.

This clonotype was detected many times. The chain has TRBV7-9 and TRBJ2-5; 7 positions match TRBD1. This CDR3 region has 13 residues. CDR1 is SEHNR, CDR2 FQNEAQ, per germline (reference sequence). V lost 6 bases to trimming and J lost 4 bases; unmatched junction nucleotides: 5. The CDR3 loop is CASSDRVGETQYF. CDR3 DNA: TGTGCCAGCAGTGACAGGGTCGGAGAGACCCAGTACTTC.

The table lists this clonotype with a few counts. The CDR3 DNA is TGCGCCAGCAGCTTCCTCACCGGGCAGGATGAAAAACTGTTTTTT. It yields the protein CASSFLTGQDEKLFF. The chain couples TRBV5-1 to TRBJ1-4; no definite D call. The CDR3 is 15 amino acids. CDR1 and CDR2 (germline): SGHRS, YFSETQ. Trimming removed 2 bases from V and 6 bases from J, with 14 bases in between.

V and J are TRBV2 and TRBJ1-4, with 9 bases fitting TRBD1. This CDR3 region has 13 residues. Germline V gene lookup returns CDR1 SNHLY and CDR2 FYNNEI. The V gene end was trimmed by 10 bases and the J gene end by 8 bases; junction bases not matched to a gene: 8. CDR3 bases: TGTGCCACCGGGGACAGGGAGGACGAAAAACTGTTTTTT. It codes for CATGDREDEKLFF. The full variable domain, in which reference TRBV2 and TRBJ1-4 provide the parts outside the CDR3, is EPEVTQTPSHQVTQMGQEVILRCVPISNHLYFYWYRQILGQKVEFLVSFYNNEISEKSEIFDDQFSVERPDGSNFTLKIRSTKLEDSAMYFCATGDREDEKLFFGSGTQLSVL.

This clonotype has more than one count but fewer than ten. This rearrangement joins TRBV2 to TRBJ2-5; TRBD2 matches 9 bases. Germline CDR1 is SNHLY and CDR2 is FYNNEI. J was trimmed by 4 bases and V by 5 bases; bases with no gene match: 8. CDR3 length: 15 residues. The DNA of the CDR3 is TGTGCCAGCAGTTCTGGCGGGAGGGTAGGAGAGACCCAGTACTTC. Translated, it gives CASSSGGRVGETQYF. Full variable domain (missing parts from reference TRBV2 and TRBJ2-5): EPEVTQTPSHQVTQMGQEVILRCVPISNHLYFYWYRQILGQKVEFLVSFYNNEISEKSEIFDDQFSVERPDGSNFTLKIRSTKLEDSAMYFCASSSGGRVGETQYFGPGTRLLVL.